Listed here are 17 T cell receptor beta chains from one sample, sequenced in a study of shared clonotypes between healthy human individuals. Only in-frame clones appear in the TCRdb table, and some are missing; sequencing was by immunoSEQ multiplex PCR. The data show about 2.4 million clones, 90% to 95% seen once. Input material: naive CD4+ T cells from PBMCs. Subset: CD45RA+ positively selected. Receptors were obtained from a man between 18 and 35 years old in good health. Some clones in this sample may be carry-over from other donors' samples.

About this clone itself: The sample has other DNA sequences that encode this CDR3 too. The gene calls are TRBV18 and TRBJ1-1; D gene ambiguous. V was shortened by 2 bases and J by 0 bases, with 4 bases between the two germline ends. The CDR3 consists of 13 residues. Germline V gene sequence: CDR1 KGHSH, CDR2 LQKENI. The CDR3 sequence is CASSPYLNTEAFF. The CDR3 DNA sequence: TGTGCCAGCTCACCATACCTGAACACTGAAGCTTTCTTT.

A note on this clone: Other DNA sequences in the sample encode the same CDR3. The CDR3 sequence is CASSLALGDQPQHF. CDR3 DNA: TGCGCCAGCAGCTTGGCTCTTGGGGATCAGCCCCAGCATTTT. The chain couples TRBV5-1 to TRBJ1-5, with D uncertain. The germline gives CDR1 SGHRS, CDR2 YFSETQ. V lost 0 bases, J lost 5 bases, and 9 bases lay in between. The CDR3 sequence is 14 residues long. Using reference TRBV5-1 and TRBJ1-5 for the parts outside the CDR3, the full variable domain is KAGVTQTPRYLIKTRGQQVTLSCSPISGHRSVSWYQQTPGQGLQFLFEYFSETQRNKGNFPGRFSGRQFSNSRSEMNVSTLELGDSALYLCASSLALGDQPQHFGDGTRLSIL.

The genes are TRBV28 and TRBJ2-1; TRBD1 might be the D (6 bases). V dropped 1 base and J dropped 10 bases, with 23 bases sitting between them. Germline CDR1 is MDHEN and CDR2 is SYDVKM. The CDR3 is 17 residues long. CDR3 loop: CASSLYIAQGSLREQFF. CDR3 bases: TGTGCCAGCAGTTTATATATAGCACAGGGATCCCTGCGAGAGCAGTTCTTC.

The chain has TRBV5-4 and TRBJ2-1, with 8 bases aligning to TRBD2. The CDR3 loop spans 14 amino acids. V gave up 2 bases and J gave up 5 bases; unmatched junction bases: 3. CDR1 is SGHNT and CDR2 is YYREEE in the germline V gene (reference sequence). In DNA, the CDR3 is TGTGCCAGCAGCTTTGGGACTAGGGACAATGAGCAGTTCTTC. Its translation: CASSFGTRDNEQFF.

The chain links TRBV5-1 to TRBJ2-4; possibly TRBD2 for D (5 bases). Germline lookup yields CDR1 SGHRS and CDR2 YFSETQ. The V and J ends lost 8 bases and 1 base respectively, with 16 bases between them. CDR3 length: 15 residues. In nucleotides, the CDR3 is TGCGCCAGTAGAGAGAGGGTGGGGGCCAAAAACATTCAGTACTTC. This gives the protein CASRERVGAKNIQYF.

V is TRBV2 and J is TRBJ1-3; 8 bases agree with TRBD1. Germline values: CDR1 SNHLY, CDR2 FYNNEI. The CDR3 loop spans 15 amino acids. With 4 bases clipped from V and 2 bases from J, the junction kept 4 bases outside the gene matches. The CDR3 loop reads CASSGQGAAGNTIYF. The CDR3, as DNA: TGTGCCAGCAGTGGTCAGGGGGCGGCTGGAAACACCATATATTTT.

Details on this clone: Other DNA sequences in this sample translate to the same CDR3. The rearrangement links TRBV5-1 to TRBJ2-1; 13 bases match TRBD2. In germline, CDR1 is SGHRS, CDR2 YFSETQ. Trimming cost V 0 bases and J 7 bases; bases outside gene matches: 1. This CDR3 has 15 amino acids. The CDR3 DNA is TGCGCCAGCAGCTTGGGACTAGCGGGAGGAAATGAGCAGTTCTTC. Encoded protein: CASSLGLAGGNEQFF.

V is TRBV28 and J is TRBJ2-1; D is possibly TRBD2 (6 bases). Germline values: CDR1 MDHEN, CDR2 SYDVKM. Trimming stripped 1 base from V and 8 bases from J, with 18 bases between. This CDR3 comprises 16 residues. CDR3 loop: CASSLFLADGVDEQFF. The CDR3 coding sequence is TGTGCCAGCAGTTTATTCTTAGCGGATGGGGTTGATGAGCAGTTCTTC. The variable domain in full, completed from reference TRBV28 and TRBJ2-1, reads DVKVTQSSRYLVKRTGEKVFLECVQDMDHENMFWYRQDPGLGLRLIYFSYDVKMKEKGDIPEGYSVSREKKERFSLILESASTNQTSMYLCASSLFLADGVDEQFFGPGTRLTVL.

This rearrangement joins TRBV21-1 to TRBJ2-7; TRBD1, the D gene given by the table, was not confirmed from the DNA. TRBV21-1 is tagged as a pseudogene. The CDR3 covers 16 residues. CDR3 loop: CASSKARGFICCEQYF. The CDR3 nucleotides read TGTGCCAGCAGCAAAGCAAGGGGATTTATTTGTTGCGAGCAGTACTTC.

The CDR3 bases are TGTGCCAGCAGTCCCCCCAGTCGCAATCAGCCCCAGCATTTT. Amino acids: CASSPPSRNQPQHF. The chain uses TRBV28 and TRBJ1-5, with D unresolved. V lost 5 bases, J lost 2 bases, and 10 bases lay in between. Germline CDR1 MDHEN, CDR2 SYDVKM. This CDR3 is 14 amino acids long. Full variable domain (outside the CDR3, taken from reference TRBV28 and TRBJ1-5): DVKVTQSSRYLVKRTGEKVFLECVQDMDHENMFWYRQDPGLGLRLIYFSYDVKMKEKGDIPEGYSVSREKKERFSLILESASTNQTSMYLCASSPPSRNQPQHFGDGTRLSIL.

The chain combines TRBV10-3 with TRBJ2-3; D is possibly TRBD2 (6 bases). This CDR3 is 19 amino acids long. Germline V gene data show CDR1 as ENHRY and CDR2 as SYGVKD. Trimming removed 8 bases from V and 0 bases from J, with 27 bases in between. In nucleotides, the CDR3 is TGTGCCATCCACTCGGGGGTAATGGCCGCTTCTACTAGCACAGATACGCAGTATTTT. It specifies CAIHSGVMAASTSTDTQYF.

The V and J genes are TRBV18 and TRBJ2-1; D is uncertain. V was cut by 3 bases and J by 10 bases, with 10 bases left in between. The CDR3 has 12 amino acids. Per germline, CDR1 KGHSH and CDR2 LQKENI. This CDR3 is CASSPGSREQFF. Written as DNA, the CDR3 is TGTGCCAGCTCACCCGGTTCAAGAGAGCAGTTCTTC.

On this clone: Other DNA sequences within the sample encode an identical CDR3. The chain carries TRBV5-4 and TRBJ1-5; D uncertain. Germline-derived CDR1 and CDR2 are SGHNT and YYREEE (reference sequence). The CDR3 sequence is 13 residues long. The V and J ends lost 2 bases and 2 bases respectively, with 5 bases between them. In DNA, the CDR3 is TGTGCCAGCAGCTTAGCGGGCAATCAGCCCCAGCATTTT. This codes for CASSLAGNQPQHF.

This clone was recorded once. This chain uses TRBV28 with TRBJ2-3; D gene uncertain. The CDR3 is made up of 15 amino acids. Germline assignment: CDR1 MDHEN and CDR2 SYDVKM. Trimming pared 6 bases from V and 5 bases from J, leaving 18 bases between. The CDR3, as DNA: TGTGCCAGCAGCCCAATCGGAGAAGGGATAGATACGCAGTATTTT. This codes for CASSPIGEGIDTQYF.

The table lists this clone with a count of one. The gene calls are TRBV28 and TRBJ2-2; D gene unclear. Between the trimmed V and J ends, which lost 6 bases and 6 bases, there was a span of 11 bases. The CDR3 spans 13 residues. Looked up from germline, CDR1 is MDHEN and CDR2 is SYDVKM. CDR3: CASSWVDPGELFF. DNA of the CDR3: TGTGCCAGCAGCTGGGTGGACCCCGGGGAGCTGTTTTTT.

The chain has TRBV9 and TRBJ2-1, with 14 bases aligning to TRBD2. The CDR3 loop spans 15 amino acids. The junction had 6 bases not matched to a gene; V was cut back by 3 bases and J by 10 bases. Germline CDR1 SGDLS, CDR2 YYNGEE. In DNA form, the CDR3 reads TGTGCCAGCAGCGCGACTAGCGGGAGGGGTGGGGAGCAGTTCTTC. It codes for CASSATSGRGGEQFF. Drawing the rest from reference TRBV9 and TRBJ2-1, the complete variable domain is DSGVTQTPKHLITATGQRVTLRCSPRSGDLSVYWYQQSLDQGLQFLIQYYNGEERAKGNILERFSAQQFPDLHSELNLSSLELGDSALYFCASSATSGRGGEQFFGPGTRLTVL.

The V gene is TRBV28, the J gene TRBJ1-2, with 8 nucleotides matching TRBD1. Trimming took 7 bases from V and 3 from J; bases not matched to a gene: 19. This CDR3 spans 18 amino acids. The germline V gene has CDR1 MDHEN and CDR2 SYDVKM. The CDR3 DNA sequence: TGTGCCAGCACGACGATATCAGGGGGCGCGCAGATCTACTATGGCTACACCTTC. As protein: CASTTISGGAQIYYGYTF.